One sample yielded the 8 T cell receptor beta chains listed below, sequenced in a study of T cell responses to AZD1222 COVID-19 vaccine. TCRdb keeps only in-frame clones here, not all; method: immunoSEQ multiplex PCR. The data show more than 100,000 clones, with about nine tenths seen just once and under 9% held by the top ten. The specimen comprised peripheral blood, sampled on day 0 of AZD1222 vaccination. These receptors all come from an adult in good health.

CDR3 loop: CASSLVSGSSDEQFF. The CDR3 DNA follows: TGTGCCAGCAGCTTAGTGAGCGGGAGTAGTGATGAGCAGTTCTTC. The V call is TRBV7-2, the J call TRBJ2-1; 8 bases are a match to TRBD2. Looked up from germline, CDR1 is SGHTA and CDR2 is FQGNSA. The CDR3 length is 15 residues. V was clipped by 1 base and J by 8 bases; unmatched bases: 7.

The V gene is TRBV10-3, the J gene TRBJ2-3; tentative D call: TRBD2 (6 bases). Germline CDR1 ENHRY, CDR2 SYGVKD. This CDR3 region has 14 residues. The V end was cut by 6 bases, the J end by 2 bases, with 12 bases between. The CDR3 sequence: CAIRRDKLTDTQYF. DNA of the CDR3: TGTGCCATCAGGCGGGATAAGCTCACAGATACGCAGTATTTT.

The rearrangement joins TRBV2 to TRBJ2-7, with a tentative D call TRBD1 (5 bases). CDR1 is SNHLY, CDR2 FYNNEI, per germline. There are 12 residues in the CDR3. Trimming removed 3 bases at V and 6 bases at J, with 9 bases between. CDR3 in amino acids: CASSDRRGEQYF. For the CDR3, the DNA is TGTGCCAGCAGTGACCGTAGGGGCGAGCAGTACTTC.

The chain joins TRBV4-1 to TRBJ2-3, with 7 bases lining up with TRBD2. This CDR3 is built from 18 residues. Germline loops: CDR1 MGHRA, CDR2 YSYEKL. V was clipped by 0 bases and J by 0 bases; unmatched bases: 9. In DNA form, the CDR3 reads TGCGCCAGCAGCCAAGATCCACTCAGCGGGGTGAGCACAGATACGCAGTATTTT. It codes for CASSQDPLSGVSTDTQYF.

The chain is built from TRBV5-1 and TRBJ2-2, with 9 bases matching TRBD1. CDR1 is SGHRS and CDR2 is YFSETQ in the germline V gene. The CDR3 length is 15 residues. Trimming cost V 6 bases and J 4 bases; bases outside gene matches: 7. The CDR3 here is CASKEGTGSTGELFF. The CDR3 DNA sequence: TGCGCCAGCAAGGAAGGGACAGGGAGCACCGGGGAGCTGTTTTTT.

CDR3 sequence: CSVEGTAGNTIYF. Written as DNA, the CDR3 is TGCAGCGTTGAAGGGACAGCTGGAAACACCATATATTTT. The chain joins TRBV29-1 to TRBJ1-3; D might be TRBD1 (6 bases). The germline CDR1 and CDR2 sequences are SQVTM and ANQGSEA. The V end lost 1 base, the J end lost 2 bases, and 6 bases lay between the germline ends. The CDR3 consists of 13 residues.

J is TRBJ2-7 and V is TRBV7-2; TRBD2 aligns across 14 bases. The J segment lost 2 bases and the V segment lost 5 bases, leaving 8 bases of the junction unmatched. Germline CDR1 is SGHTA and CDR2 is FQGNSA. The CDR3 length is 17 residues. DNA of the CDR3: TGTGCCAGCAGCGCGGGACTAGCGGGAGCCACTGCCTACGAGCAGTACTTC. It is translated as CASSAGLAGATAYEQYF.

This clone was detected once. The DNA for the CDR3 is TGTGCCAGTAGTACAGGGACCGCTTCCCAGACTAATCAGCCCCAGCATTTT. Encoded protein: CASSTGTASQTNQPQHF. The chain employs TRBV19 and TRBJ1-5; tentatively, D is TRBD1 (5 bases). CDR1 LNHDA and CDR2 SQIVND come from the germline V gene (reference sequence). Trimming took 4 bases from V and 4 from J, leaving 20 bases between them. CDR3 length equals 17 residues.